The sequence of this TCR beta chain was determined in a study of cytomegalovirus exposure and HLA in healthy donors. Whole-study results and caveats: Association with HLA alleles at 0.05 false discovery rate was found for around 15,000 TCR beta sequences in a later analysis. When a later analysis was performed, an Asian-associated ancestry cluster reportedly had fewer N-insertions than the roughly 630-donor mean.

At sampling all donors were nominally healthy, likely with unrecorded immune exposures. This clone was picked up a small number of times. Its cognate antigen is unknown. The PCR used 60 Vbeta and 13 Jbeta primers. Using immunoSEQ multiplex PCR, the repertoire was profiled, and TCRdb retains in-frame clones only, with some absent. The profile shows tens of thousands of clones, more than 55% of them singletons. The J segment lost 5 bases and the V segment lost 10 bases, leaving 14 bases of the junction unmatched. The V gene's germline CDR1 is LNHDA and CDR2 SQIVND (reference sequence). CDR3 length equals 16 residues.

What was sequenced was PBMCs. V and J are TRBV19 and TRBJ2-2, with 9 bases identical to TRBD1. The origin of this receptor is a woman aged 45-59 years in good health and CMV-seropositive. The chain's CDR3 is CATRGWDRATTGELFF. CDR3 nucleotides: TGTGCCACCCGAGGATGGGACAGGGCGACAACCGGGGAGCTGTTTTTT.